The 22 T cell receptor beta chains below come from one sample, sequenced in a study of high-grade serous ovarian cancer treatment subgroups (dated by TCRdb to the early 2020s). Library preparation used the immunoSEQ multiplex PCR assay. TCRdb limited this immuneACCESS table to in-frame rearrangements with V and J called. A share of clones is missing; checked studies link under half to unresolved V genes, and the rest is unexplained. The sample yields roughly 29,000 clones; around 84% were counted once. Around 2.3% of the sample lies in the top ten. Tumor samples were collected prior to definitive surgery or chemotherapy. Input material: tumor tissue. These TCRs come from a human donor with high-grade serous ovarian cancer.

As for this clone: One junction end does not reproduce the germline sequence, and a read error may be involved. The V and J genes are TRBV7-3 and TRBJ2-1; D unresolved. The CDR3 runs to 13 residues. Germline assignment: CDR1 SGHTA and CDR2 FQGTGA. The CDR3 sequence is CASSLTHYTEQFF. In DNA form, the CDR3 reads TGTGCCAGCAGCTTAACGCACTACACTGAGCAGTTCTTC.

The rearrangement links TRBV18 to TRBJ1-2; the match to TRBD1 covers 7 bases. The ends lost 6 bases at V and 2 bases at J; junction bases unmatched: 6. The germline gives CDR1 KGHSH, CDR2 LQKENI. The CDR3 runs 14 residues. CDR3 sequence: CASSRSGQNYGYTF. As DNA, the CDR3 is TGTGCCAGCTCCCGATCGGGACAGAACTATGGCTACACCTTC. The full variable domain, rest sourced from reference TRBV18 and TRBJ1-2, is NAGVMQNPRHLVRRRGQEARLRCSPMKGHSHVYWYRQLPEEGLKFMVYLQKENIIDESGMPKERFSAEFPKEGPSILRIQQVVRGDSAAYFCASSRSGQNYGYTFGSGTRLTVV.

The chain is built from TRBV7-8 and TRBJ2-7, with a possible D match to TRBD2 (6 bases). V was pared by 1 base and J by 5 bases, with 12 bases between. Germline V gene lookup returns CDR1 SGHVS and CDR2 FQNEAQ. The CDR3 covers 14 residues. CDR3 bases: TGTGCCAGCAGCTTAGATCGACTAGATGACGAGCAGTACTTC. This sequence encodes CASSLDRLDDEQYF.

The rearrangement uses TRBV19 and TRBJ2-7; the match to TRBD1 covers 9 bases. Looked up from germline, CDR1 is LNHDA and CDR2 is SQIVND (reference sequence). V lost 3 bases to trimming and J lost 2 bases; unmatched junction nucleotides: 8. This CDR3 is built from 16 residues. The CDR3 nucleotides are TGTGCCAGTAGTATTACAGGGGGCCCCAGACCCTACGAGCAGTACTTC. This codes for CASSITGGPRPYEQYF.

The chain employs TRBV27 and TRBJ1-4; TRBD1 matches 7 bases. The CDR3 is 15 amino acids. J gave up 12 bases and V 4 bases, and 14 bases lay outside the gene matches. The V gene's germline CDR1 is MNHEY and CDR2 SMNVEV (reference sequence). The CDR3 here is CASSSYRQGRSELFF. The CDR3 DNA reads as TGTGCCAGCAGTTCATATAGACAGGGCCGATCCGAACTGTTTTTT. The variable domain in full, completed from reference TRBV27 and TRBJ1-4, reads EAQVTQNPRYLITVTGKKLTVTCSQNMNHEYMSWYRQDPGLGLRQIYYSMNVEVTDKGDVPEGYKVSRKEKRNFPLILESPSPNQTSLYFCASSSYRQGRSELFFGSGTQLSVL.

The chain's CDR3 is CAWSIPHGSGSYEQYF. CDR3 sequence (DNA): TGTGCCTGGAGTATCCCTCACGGGTCGGGTTCCTACGAGCAGTACTTC. The rearrangement uses TRBV30 and TRBJ2-7; D gene uncertain. Germline V gene data show CDR1 as GTSNPN and CDR2 as SVGIG (reference sequence). V lost 2 bases and J lost 1, with 18 bases in between. The CDR3 contains 16 residues.

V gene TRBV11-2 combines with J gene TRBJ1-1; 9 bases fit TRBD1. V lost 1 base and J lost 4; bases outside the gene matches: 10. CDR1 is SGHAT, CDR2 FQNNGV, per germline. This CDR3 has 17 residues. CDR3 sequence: CASSLVTRTGEGTEAFF. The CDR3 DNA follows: TGTGCCAGCAGCTTAGTAACTCGGACAGGGGAGGGCACTGAAGCTTTCTTT.

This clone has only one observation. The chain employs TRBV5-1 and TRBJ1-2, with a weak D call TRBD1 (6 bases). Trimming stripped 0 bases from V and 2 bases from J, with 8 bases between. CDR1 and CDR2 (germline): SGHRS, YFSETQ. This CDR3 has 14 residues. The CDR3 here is CASSLGTENYGYTF. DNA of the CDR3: TGCGCCAGCAGCTTGGGGACAGAGAACTATGGCTACACCTTC.

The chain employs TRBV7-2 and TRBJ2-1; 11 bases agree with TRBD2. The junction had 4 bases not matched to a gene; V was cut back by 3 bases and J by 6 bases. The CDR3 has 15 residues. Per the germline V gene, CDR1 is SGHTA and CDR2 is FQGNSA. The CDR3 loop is CASSFSGRAFNEQFF. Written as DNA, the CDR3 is TGTGCCAGCAGCTTTAGCGGGAGGGCCTTCAATGAGCAGTTCTTC.

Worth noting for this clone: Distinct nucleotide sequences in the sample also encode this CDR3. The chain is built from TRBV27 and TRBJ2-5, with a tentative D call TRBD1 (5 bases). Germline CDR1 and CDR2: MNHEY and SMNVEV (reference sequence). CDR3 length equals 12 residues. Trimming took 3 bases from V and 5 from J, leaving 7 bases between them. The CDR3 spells CASSFRGETQYF. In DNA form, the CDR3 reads TGTGCCAGCAGTTTTAGGGGCGAGACCCAGTACTTC.

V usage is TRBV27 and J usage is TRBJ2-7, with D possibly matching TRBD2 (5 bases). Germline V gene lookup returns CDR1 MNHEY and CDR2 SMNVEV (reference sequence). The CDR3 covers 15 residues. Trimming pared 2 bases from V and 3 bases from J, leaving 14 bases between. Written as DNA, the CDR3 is TGTGCCAGCAGTTTAGGCCCCCGGGGAGACTACGAGCAGTACTTC. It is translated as CASSLGPRGDYEQYF.

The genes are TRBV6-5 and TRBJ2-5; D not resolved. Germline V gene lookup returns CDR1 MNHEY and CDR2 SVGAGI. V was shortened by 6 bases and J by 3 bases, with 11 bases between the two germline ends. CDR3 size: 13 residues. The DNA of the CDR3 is TGTGCCAGCAGGGGCGATATCAAAGAGACCCAGTACTTC. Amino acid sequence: CASRGDIKETQYF.

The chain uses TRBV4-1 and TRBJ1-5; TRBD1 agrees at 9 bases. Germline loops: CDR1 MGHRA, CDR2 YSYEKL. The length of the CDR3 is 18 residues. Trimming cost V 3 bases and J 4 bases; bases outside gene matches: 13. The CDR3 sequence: CASSHQLRTGVGNQPQHF. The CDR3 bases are TGCGCCAGCAGCCACCAACTCAGGACAGGGGTGGGGAATCAGCCCCAGCATTTT.

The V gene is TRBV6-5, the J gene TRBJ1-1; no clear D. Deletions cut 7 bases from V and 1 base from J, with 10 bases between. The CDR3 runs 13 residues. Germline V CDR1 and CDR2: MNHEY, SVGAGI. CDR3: CASNAYSNTEAFF. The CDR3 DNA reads TGTGCCAGCAACGCCTATTCGAACACTGAAGCTTTCTTT.

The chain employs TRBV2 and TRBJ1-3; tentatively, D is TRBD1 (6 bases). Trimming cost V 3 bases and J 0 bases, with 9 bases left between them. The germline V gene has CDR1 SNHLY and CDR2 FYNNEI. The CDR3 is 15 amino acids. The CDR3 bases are TGTGCCAGCAGTGACCTCAGGGGCTCTGGAAACACCATATATTTT. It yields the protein CASSDLRGSGNTIYF.

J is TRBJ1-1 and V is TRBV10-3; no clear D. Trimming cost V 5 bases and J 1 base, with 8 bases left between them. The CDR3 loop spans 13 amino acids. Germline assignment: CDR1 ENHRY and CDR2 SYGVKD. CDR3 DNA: TGTGCCATCAGTCCTGCTTCGAACACTGAAGCTTTCTTT. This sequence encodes CAISPASNTEAFF.

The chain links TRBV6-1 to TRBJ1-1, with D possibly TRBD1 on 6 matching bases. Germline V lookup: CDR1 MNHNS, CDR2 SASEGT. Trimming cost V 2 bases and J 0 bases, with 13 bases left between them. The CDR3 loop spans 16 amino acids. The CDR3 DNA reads TGTGCCAGCAGTGAATGGCTCGGGGGCATGAACACTGAAGCTTTCTTT. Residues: CASSEWLGGMNTEAFF.

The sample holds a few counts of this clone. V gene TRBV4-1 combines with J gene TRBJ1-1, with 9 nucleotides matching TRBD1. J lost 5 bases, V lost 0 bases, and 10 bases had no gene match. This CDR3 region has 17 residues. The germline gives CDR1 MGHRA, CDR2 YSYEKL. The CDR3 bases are TGCGCCAGCAGCCAAGAGGGGACAGGGCGGAGAAGGACTGAAGCTTTCTTT. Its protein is CASSQEGTGRRRTEAFF.

CDR3 loop: CASSLGAGGKQETQYF. The CDR3 DNA is TGCGCCAGCAGCTTGGGGGCCGGAGGGAAACAAGAGACCCAGTACTTC. The chain has TRBV5-1 and TRBJ2-5; D possibly corresponds to TRBD2 (6 bases). The germline V gene has CDR1 SGHRS and CDR2 YFSETQ. CDR3 length equals 16 residues. The V gene lost 0 bases and the J gene lost 2 bases, with 14 bases spanning the gap. Full variable domain (remainder filled in from reference TRBV5-1 and TRBJ2-5): KAGVTQTPRYLIKTRGQQVTLSCSPISGHRSVSWYQQTPGQGLQFLFEYFSETQRNKGNFPGRFSGRQFSNSRSEMNVSTLELGDSALYLCASSLGAGGKQETQYFGPGTRLLVL.

This chain's CDR3 is CASSTPGAYEQYF. In nucleotides, the CDR3 is TGTGCCAGCAGCACCCCGGGGGCCTACGAGCAGTACTTC. V gene TRBV28 combines with J gene TRBJ2-7; D might be TRBD2 (6 bases). With 6 bases removed from V and 2 bases from J, the gap between germline ends came to 11 bases. In germline, CDR1 is MDHEN, CDR2 SYDVKM. This CDR3 is 13 amino acids long.

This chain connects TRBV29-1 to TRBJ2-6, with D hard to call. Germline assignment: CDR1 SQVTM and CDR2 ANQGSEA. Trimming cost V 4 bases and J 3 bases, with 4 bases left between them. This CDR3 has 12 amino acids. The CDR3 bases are TGCAGCGTTGTTGGTGGGGCCAACGTCCTGACTTTC. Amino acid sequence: CSVVGGANVLTF.

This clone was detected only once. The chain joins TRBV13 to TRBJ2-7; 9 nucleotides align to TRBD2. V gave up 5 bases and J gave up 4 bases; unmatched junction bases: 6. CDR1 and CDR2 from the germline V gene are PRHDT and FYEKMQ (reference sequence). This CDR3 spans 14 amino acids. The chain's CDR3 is CASSQTAGGYEQYF. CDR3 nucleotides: TGTGCCAGCAGCCAGACCGCGGGGGGGTACGAGCAGTACTTC.